This T cell receptor (beta chain) was recovered during a study of CD8+ T cells in alopecia areata. On the study more broadly: Patients in the treated group were given tofacitinib by mouth, 5 to 10 mg twice a day. Overall study findings and caveats: Relative to normal scalp, lesional scalp, especially alopecia totalis/universalis, showed higher clonality.

As concerns this clone: Its matching antigen is unknown.

cDNA prepared by RNA extraction and subsequent reverse transcription served as the template for sequencing. Profiled with immunoSEQ multiplex PCR; TCRdb holds only in-frame clones, not every one. The sample holds around 190,000 clones, roughly 66% seen once. The treatment: oral pan-JAK inhibitor, 5-10 mg twice daily. The length of the CDR3 is 14 residues. CDR1 MNHNY and CDR2 SVGAGI come from the germline V gene (reference sequence). J was trimmed by 9 bases and V by 4 bases; bases with no gene match: 5. The clonotype comes from a human donor with alopecia areata. This sample comprised CD4+ T cells sorted from blood, obtained at week 24, from a patient treated with tofacitinib. The chain recombines TRBV6-6 with TRBJ2-1; TRBD2 aligns across 11 bases. The CDR3 loop is CASSFSGGASEQFF. As DNA, the CDR3 is TGTGCCAGCAGTTTTAGCGGGGGGGCTTCTGAGCAGTTCTTC.